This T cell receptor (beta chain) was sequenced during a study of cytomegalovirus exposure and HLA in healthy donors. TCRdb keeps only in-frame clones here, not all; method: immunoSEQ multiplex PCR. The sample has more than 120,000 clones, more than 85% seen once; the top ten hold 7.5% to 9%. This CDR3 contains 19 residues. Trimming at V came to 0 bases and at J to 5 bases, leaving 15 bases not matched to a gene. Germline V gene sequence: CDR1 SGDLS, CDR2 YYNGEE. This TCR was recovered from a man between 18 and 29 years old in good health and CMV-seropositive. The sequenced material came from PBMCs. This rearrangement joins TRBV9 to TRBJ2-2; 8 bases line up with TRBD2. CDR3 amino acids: CASSVGWKAGALRTGELFF. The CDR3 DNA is TGTGCCAGCAGCGTAGGGTGGAAAGCGGGGGCTCTGAGGACCGGGGAGCTGTTTTTT.